The 18 T cell receptor beta chains presented below share a single source sample, sequenced in a study of T cell repertoires in cytomegalovirus infection. These receptors' antigens are unknown. TCRdb called the reads again in MiXCR, with one record for every CDR3 protein. The sample shows a few hundred thousand distinct CDR3 sequences, just under 40% of them seen only once. The specimen comprised cultured PBMCs, sampled from culture after CMV antigen stimulation. These receptors all come from a human donor in good health (CMV status not recorded). Some clones in this sample may be carry-over from other donors' samples.

This clonotype occurred once. This chain links TRBV30 with TRBJ2-1; D is unclear. The germline V gene has CDR1 GTSNPN and CDR2 SVGIG (reference sequence). V was trimmed by 0 bases and J by 7 bases, leaving 7 bases between them. The CDR3 consists of 12 residues. The CDR3 loop reads CAWSVSANEQFF. DNA of the CDR3: TGTGCCTGGAGTGTATCGGCAAATGAGCAGTTCTTC.

A few counts support this clonotype. The chain links TRBV27 to TRBJ2-1; TRBD2 matches 8 bases. V was clipped by 5 bases and J by 4 bases; unmatched bases: 7. This CDR3 has 15 residues. From germline, CDR1 is MNHEY and CDR2 SMNVEV (reference sequence). CDR3 amino acids: CASSETSDLYNEQFF. The CDR3 bases are TGTGCCAGCAGTGAGACTAGCGACCTGTACAATGAGCAGTTCTTC.

This rearrangement joins TRBV6-5 to TRBJ2-1; unclear D gene. The germline V gene has CDR1 MNHEY and CDR2 SVGAGI. CDR3 length: 15 amino acids. V was pared by 5 bases and J by 0 bases, with 11 bases between. The CDR3 region has the DNA TGTGCCAGCAGTCGATCCGCGAGCTCCTACAATGAGCAGTTCTTC. It encodes CASSRSASSYNEQFF.

The chain has TRBV7-2 and TRBJ2-1, with D possibly being TRBD1 (6 bases). The length of the CDR3 is 16 residues. V lost 1 base and J 3 bases, leaving 13 bases between the germline ends. Germline V CDR1 and CDR2: SGHTA, FQGNSA. The CDR3 here is CASSLETGLLYNEQFF. DNA of the CDR3: TGTGCCAGCAGCTTAGAAACAGGGCTGCTCTACAATGAGCAGTTCTTC.

This clonotype was seen a few times. The genes are TRBV6-1 and TRBJ2-3, with 8 bases lining up with TRBD1. The CDR3 covers 15 residues. From germline, CDR1 is MNHNS and CDR2 SASEGT. V trimming: 3 bases; J trimming: 0 bases; junction bases outside the gene matches: 2. The CDR3 nucleotides are TGTGCCAGCAGTGAGGACAGGGTGAGCACAGATACGCAGTATTTT. It codes for CASSEDRVSTDTQYF.

In its sample, this clonotype was seen many times. The rearrangement joins TRBV7-9 to TRBJ2-1, with 13 bases lining up with TRBD2. CDR1 is SEHNR and CDR2 is FQNEAQ in the germline V gene (reference sequence). This CDR3 has 16 amino acids. The V and J ends lost 3 bases and 5 bases, in that order; junction bases with no gene match: 4. This CDR3 is CASSLPGLAGNNEQFF. CDR3 bases: TGTGCCAGCAGCTTGCCGGGACTAGCGGGGAACAATGAGCAGTTCTTC.

This clonotype was counted between two and nine times. CDR3 protein: CASSFETHYEQYF. CDR3 bases: TGTGCCAGCAGCTTTGAGACACACTACGAGCAGTACTTC. The chain is built from TRBV11-2 and TRBJ2-7; D is unresolved. Trimming removed 3 bases at V and 3 bases at J, with 9 bases between. The CDR3 extends over 13 amino acids. In germline, CDR1 is SGHAT, CDR2 FQNNGV. The full variable domain, in which reference TRBV11-2 and TRBJ2-7 provide the parts outside the CDR3, is EAGVAQSPRYKIIEKRQSVAFWCNPISGHATLYWYQQILGQGPKLLIQFQNNGVVDDSQLPKDRFSAERLKGVDSTLKIQPAKLEDSAVYLCASSFETHYEQYFGPGTRLTVT.

The table lists this clonotype with a few counts. The chain carries TRBV6-1 and TRBJ1-5; the D is unclear. V lost 4 bases and J lost 11, with 15 bases in between. The CDR3 is 13 amino acids. Germline values: CDR1 MNHNS, CDR2 SASEGT. The DNA of the CDR3 is TGTGCCAGCAGTGGTACATCTTACGGGGCCCAGCATTTT. Protein sequence: CASSGTSYGAQHF.

This rearrangement joins TRBV7-9 to TRBJ2-7; 7 positions match TRBD2. The CDR3 contains 16 residues. Germline V gene data show CDR1 as SEHNR and CDR2 as FQNEAQ (reference sequence). The V gene end was trimmed by 4 bases and the J gene end by 1 base; junction bases not matched to a gene: 10. This CDR3 reads CASSSPGSGMSYEQYF. CDR3 sequence (DNA): TGTGCCAGCAGCTCCCCGGGGAGCGGGATGTCCTACGAGCAGTACTTC.

The V and J genes are TRBV5-4 and TRBJ2-1, with D possibly TRBD1 on 6 matching bases. Germline assignment: CDR1 SGHNT and CDR2 YYREEE (reference sequence). This CDR3 spans 15 amino acids. Trimming removed 4 bases from V and 1 base from J, with 12 bases in between. CDR3 coding DNA: TGTGCCAGCAGCCAAGGACAGACTTCCTACAATGAGCAGTTCTTC. Encoded protein: CASSQGQTSYNEQFF.

This clonotype occurred a few times. The chain employs TRBV11-2 and TRBJ1-2; D gene unclear. V was pared by 1 base and J by 4 bases, with 22 bases between. The CDR3 has 18 amino acids. Germline V CDR1 and CDR2: SGHAT, FQNNGV. CDR3 region: CASSLGSPAAVGSYGYTF. CDR3 nucleotide sequence: TGTGCCAGCAGCTTAGGCTCCCCCGCAGCCGTCGGTTCCTATGGCTACACCTTC.

The chain has TRBV7-8 and TRBJ2-1, with 11 bases matching TRBD2. Germline CDR1 is SGHVS and CDR2 is FQNEAQ. Trimming at V came to 4 bases and at J to 2 bases, leaving 10 bases not matched to a gene. The CDR3 has 18 amino acids. The CDR3 sequence: CASSSFSGGALTYNEQFF. The DNA of the CDR3 is TGTGCCAGCAGCTCCTTTAGCGGGGGGGCCTTAACCTACAATGAGCAGTTCTTC.

The chain combines TRBV5-4 with TRBJ2-3, with D perhaps TRBD2 (7 bases). Germline V gene sequence: CDR1 SGHNT, CDR2 YYREEE (reference sequence). The CDR3 is 15 amino acids. With 4 bases removed from V and 0 bases from J, the gap between germline ends came to 12 bases. CDR3 residues: CASSGGGRSTDTQYF. The CDR3 DNA sequence: TGTGCCAGCAGCGGGGGGGGCAGGAGCACAGATACGCAGTATTTT.

The chain recombines TRBV2 with TRBJ1-5; D may be TRBD1 or TRBD2 (7 bases each). The closer fit of TRBJ2-3 to the DNA end suggests the J call may be wrong. The CDR3 spans 15 residues. Germline V gene lookup returns CDR1 SNHLY and CDR2 FYNNEI. Here the CDR3 DNA reads TGTGCCAGCAGTGGCCCAGGGGGGGTCGGTCAGCCCCAGTATTTT. Translation: CASSGPGGVGQPQYF.

The chain recombines TRBV2 with TRBJ2-2; D is unresolved. Germline CDR1 reads SNHLY; CDR2 reads FYNNEI. This CDR3 has 14 residues. V lost 3 bases and J lost 7, with 12 bases in between. The CDR3 DNA reads as TGTGCCAGCAGTGAGAGTGGGTATGGCGGGGAGCTGTTTTTT. As protein: CASSESGYGGELFF.

The chain has TRBV6-6 and TRBJ2-3, with 16 bases aligning to TRBD2. Germline V gives CDR1 MNHNY, CDR2 SVGAGI (reference sequence). The CDR3 length is 17 residues. Trimming removed 2 bases from V and 4 bases from J; junction bases left unmatched: 3. DNA of the CDR3: TGTGCCAGCAGTTACCCTGGGACTAGCGGGGGGGCAGATACGCAGTATTTT. Translating it yields CASSYPGTSGGADTQYF.

The sample holds a few counts of this clonotype. The chain joins TRBV5-3 to TRBJ2-1; the match to TRBD2 covers 11 bases. Being an ORF, TRBV5-3 has a function that is uncertain. With 8 bases clipped from V and 5 bases from J, the junction kept 12 bases outside the gene matches. The CDR3 totals 16 residues. The CDR3 region is CASSIIAGGPDNEQFF. In DNA, the CDR3 is TGTGCCAGCAGCATTATAGCGGGAGGGCCAGACAATGAGCAGTTCTTC.

The V and J genes are TRBV2 and TRBJ2-5; D is unresolved. Trimming pared 8 bases from V and 1 base from J, leaving 8 bases between. Germline V gene sequence: CDR1 SNHLY, CDR2 FYNNEI. The CDR3 has 12 residues. As DNA, the CDR3 is TGTGCCAGCCCCGGCAGCCAAGAGACCCAGTACTTC. Its protein is CASPGSQETQYF.